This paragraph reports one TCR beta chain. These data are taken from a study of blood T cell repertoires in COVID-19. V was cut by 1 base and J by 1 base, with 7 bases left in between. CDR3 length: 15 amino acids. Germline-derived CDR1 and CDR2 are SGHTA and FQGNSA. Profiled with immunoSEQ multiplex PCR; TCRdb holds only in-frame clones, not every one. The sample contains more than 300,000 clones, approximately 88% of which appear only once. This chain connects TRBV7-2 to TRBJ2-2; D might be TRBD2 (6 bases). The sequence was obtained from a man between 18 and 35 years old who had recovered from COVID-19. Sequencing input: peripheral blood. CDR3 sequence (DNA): TGTGCCAGCAGCTTAGTTAGCGGGAACACCGGGGAGCTGTTTTTT. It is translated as CASSLVSGNTGELFF.